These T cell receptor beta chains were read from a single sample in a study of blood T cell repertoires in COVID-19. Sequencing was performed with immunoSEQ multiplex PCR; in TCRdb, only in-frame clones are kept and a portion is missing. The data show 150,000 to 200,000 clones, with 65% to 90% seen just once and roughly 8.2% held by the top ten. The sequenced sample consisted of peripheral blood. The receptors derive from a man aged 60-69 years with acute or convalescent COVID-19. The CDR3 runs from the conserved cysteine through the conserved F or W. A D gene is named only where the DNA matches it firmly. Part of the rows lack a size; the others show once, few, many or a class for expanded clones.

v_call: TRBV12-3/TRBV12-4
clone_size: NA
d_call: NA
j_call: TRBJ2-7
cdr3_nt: TGTGCCAGCAGGGGGCTTTCCTACGAGCAGTACTTC
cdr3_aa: CASRGLSYEQYF

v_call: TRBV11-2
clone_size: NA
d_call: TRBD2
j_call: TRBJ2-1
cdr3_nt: TGTGCCAGCAGCTTACAGCGGGGCCCGAATTACAATGAGCAGTTCTTC
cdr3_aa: CASSLQRGPNYNEQFF

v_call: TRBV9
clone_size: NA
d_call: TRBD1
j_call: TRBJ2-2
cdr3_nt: TGTGCCAGCAGCCCTCTCCCGGGACAGGGTGGTGCCGGGGAGCTGTTTTTT
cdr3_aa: CASSPLPGQGGAGELFF

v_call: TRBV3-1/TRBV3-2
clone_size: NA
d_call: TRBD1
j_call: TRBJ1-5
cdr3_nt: TGTGCCAGCAGCCGGACAGGGAATCAGCCCCAGCATTTT
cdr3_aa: CASSRTGNQPQHF

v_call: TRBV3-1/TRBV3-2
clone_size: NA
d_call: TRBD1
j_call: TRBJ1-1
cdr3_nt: TGTGCCAGCAGCCGGGGACAGGGGTTTGAAGCTTTCTTT
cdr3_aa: CASSRGQGFEAFF

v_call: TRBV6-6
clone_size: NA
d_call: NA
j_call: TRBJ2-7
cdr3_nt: TGTGCCAGCAGTTACCGGACAGACTACGAGCAGTACTTC
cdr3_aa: CASSYRTDYEQYF

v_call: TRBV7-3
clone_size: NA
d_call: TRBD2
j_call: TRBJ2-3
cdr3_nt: TGTGCCAGCAGCCACCAAGCGGGAGGGTTTACAGATACGCAGTATTTT
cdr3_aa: CASSHQAGGFTDTQYF

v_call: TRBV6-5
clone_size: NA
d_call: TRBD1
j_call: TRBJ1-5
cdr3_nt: TGTGCCAGCAGTCCCGGGACAGGAAGAGGCCAGCCCCAGCATTTT
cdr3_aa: CASSPGTGRGQPQHF

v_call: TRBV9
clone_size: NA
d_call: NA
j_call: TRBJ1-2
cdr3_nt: TGTGCCAGCAGCCCCCGGGGGGAGGGGAACTATGGCTACACCTTC
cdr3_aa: CASSPRGEGNYGYTF

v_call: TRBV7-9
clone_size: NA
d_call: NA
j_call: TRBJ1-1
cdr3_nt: TGTGCCAGCAGCTTAGGAGCGGTCACTGAAGCTTTCTTT
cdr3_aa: CASSLGAVTEAFF

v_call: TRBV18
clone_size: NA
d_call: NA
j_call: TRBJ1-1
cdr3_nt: TGTGCCAGCTCACCACTTAGCGCTGAAGCTTTCTTT
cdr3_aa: CASSPLSAEAFF

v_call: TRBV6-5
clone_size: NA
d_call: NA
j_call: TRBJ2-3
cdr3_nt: TGTGCCACCCCGATGGGGACTAGCACAGATACGCAGTATTTT
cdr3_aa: CATPMGTSTDTQYF

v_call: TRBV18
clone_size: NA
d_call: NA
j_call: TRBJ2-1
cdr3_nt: TGTGCCAGCTCACCAAGTCTCGGCGGGGCTGAGCAGTTCTTC
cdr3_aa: CASSPSLGGAEQFF

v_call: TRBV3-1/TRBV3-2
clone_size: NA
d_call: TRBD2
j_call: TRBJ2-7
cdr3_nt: TGTGCCAGCAGCCCCAGGACTAGCGGAGGAGGTAGAAACGAGCAGTACTTC
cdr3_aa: CASSPRTSGGGRNEQYF

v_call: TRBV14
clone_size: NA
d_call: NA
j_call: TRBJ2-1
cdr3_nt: TGTGCCAGCAGCCAAGGGACTACCTACAATGAGCAGTTCTTC
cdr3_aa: CASSQGTTYNEQFF

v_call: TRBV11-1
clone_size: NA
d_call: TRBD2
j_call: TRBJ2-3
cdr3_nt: TGTGCCAGCAATCAAGTGGCGGGAGGGTCCACAGATACGCAGTATTTT
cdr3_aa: CASNQVAGGSTDTQYF

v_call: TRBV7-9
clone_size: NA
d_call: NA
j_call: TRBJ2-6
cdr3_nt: TGTGCCAGCAGGAACTCCCTTTTTGGGGCCAACGTCCTGACTTTC
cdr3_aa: CASRNSLFGANVLTF

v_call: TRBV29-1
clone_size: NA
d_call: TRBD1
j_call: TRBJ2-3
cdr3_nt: TGCAGCGGGGACAGGGCCCAAGGAGATACGCAGTATTTT
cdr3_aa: CSGDRAQGDTQYF

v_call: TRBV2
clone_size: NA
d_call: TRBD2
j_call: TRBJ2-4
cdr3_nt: TGTGCCAGCCTAGAGCCCGGGACTAGCGGGGCCCTAGCCAAAAACATTCAGTACTTC
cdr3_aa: CASLEPGTSGALAKNIQYF

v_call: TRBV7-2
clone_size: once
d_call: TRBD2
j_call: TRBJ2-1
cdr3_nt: TGTGCCAGCAGCTTAACTAGCGGGAGGTACAGCTCCTACAATGAGCAGTTCTTC
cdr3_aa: CASSLTSGRYSSYNEQFF

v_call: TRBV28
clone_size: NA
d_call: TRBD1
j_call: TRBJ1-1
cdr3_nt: TGTGCCAGTCTCGAGGGGACAGGGAGGAACACTGAAGCTTTCTTT
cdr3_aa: CASLEGTGRNTEAFF

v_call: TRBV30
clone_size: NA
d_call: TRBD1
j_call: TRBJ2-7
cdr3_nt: TGTGCCTGGAGCCCTAACCCCGGTAGGGACAGGGTTGACGAGCAGTACTTC
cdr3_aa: CAWSPNPGRDRVDEQYF

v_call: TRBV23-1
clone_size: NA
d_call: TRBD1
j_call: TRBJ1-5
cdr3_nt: TGCGCCAGCAGTCAAAGGGGGCATAGCAATCAGCCCCAGCATTTT
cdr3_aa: CASSQRGHSNQPQHF

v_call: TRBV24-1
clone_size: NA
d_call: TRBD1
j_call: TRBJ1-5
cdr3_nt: TGTGCCACCAGTGGAACAGGGGTTCAGCCCCAGCATTTT
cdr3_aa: CATSGTGVQPQHF

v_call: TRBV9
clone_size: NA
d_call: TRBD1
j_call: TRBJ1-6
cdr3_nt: TGTGCCAGCAGCTCCCGGACAGGGGACAATTCACCCCTCCACTTT
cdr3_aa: CASSSRTGDNSPLHF

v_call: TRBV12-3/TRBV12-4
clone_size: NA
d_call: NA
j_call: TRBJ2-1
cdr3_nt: TGTGCCAGCAGCCAAGGGGATGAGCAGTTCTTC
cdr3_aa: CASSQGDEQFF

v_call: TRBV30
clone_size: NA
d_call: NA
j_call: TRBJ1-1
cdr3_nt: TGTGCCTGGAGTAGGCGACACGTCTACACTGAAGCTTTCTTT
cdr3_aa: CAWSRRHVYTEAFF

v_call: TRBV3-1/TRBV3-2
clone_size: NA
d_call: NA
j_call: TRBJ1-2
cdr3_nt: TGTGCCAGCACCCGAAGCGGAAACTATGGCTACACCTTC
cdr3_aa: CASTRSGNYGYTF

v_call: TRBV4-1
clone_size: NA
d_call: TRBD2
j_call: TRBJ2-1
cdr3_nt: TGCGCCAGCAGCCAATGGCTAGCGGGAGGGGGGGAGCAGTTCTTC
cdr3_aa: CASSQWLAGGGEQFF

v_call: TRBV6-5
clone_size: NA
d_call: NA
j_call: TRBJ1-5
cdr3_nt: TGTGCCAGCAGTATGACAGAGAATCAGCCCCAGCATTTT
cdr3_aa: CASSMTENQPQHF

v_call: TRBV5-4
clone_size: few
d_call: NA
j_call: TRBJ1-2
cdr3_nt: TGTGCCAGCAGCTTGCCGGGTTCTAACTATGGCTACACCTTC
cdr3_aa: CASSLPGSNYGYTF

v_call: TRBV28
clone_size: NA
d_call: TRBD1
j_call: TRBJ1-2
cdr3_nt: TGTGCCAGCAGTTTGGGACAGCCCCTCATCGGCTACACCTTC
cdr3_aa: CASSLGQPLIGYTF

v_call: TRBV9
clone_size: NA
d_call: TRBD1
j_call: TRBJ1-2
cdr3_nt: TGTGCCAGCGCAACTCGGGACAGGGGCACTTATGGCTACACCTTC
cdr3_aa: CASATRDRGTYGYTF

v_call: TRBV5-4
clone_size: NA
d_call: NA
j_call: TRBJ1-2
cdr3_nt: TGTGCCAGCAGCTTGAGTCGGAGGGATCATGGCTACACCTTC
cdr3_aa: CASSLSRRDHGYTF

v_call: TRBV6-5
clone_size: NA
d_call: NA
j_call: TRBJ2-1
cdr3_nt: TGTGCCAGCAGAGAGCTCCCCAGGGAGCAGTTCTTC
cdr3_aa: CASRELPREQFF

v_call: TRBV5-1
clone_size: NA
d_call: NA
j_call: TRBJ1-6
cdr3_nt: TGCGCCAGCAGCTTGGTGGGGGCTTATAATTCACCCCTCCACTTT
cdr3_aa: CASSLVGAYNSPLHF

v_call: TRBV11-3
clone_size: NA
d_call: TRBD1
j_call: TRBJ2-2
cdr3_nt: TGTGCCAGCAGCGCGACAGGGGGCTCGAACACCGGGGAGCTGTTTTTT
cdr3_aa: CASSATGGSNTGELFF

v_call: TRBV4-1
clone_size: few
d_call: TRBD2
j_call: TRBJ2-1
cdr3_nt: TGCGCCAGCAGCCAAGGTGGGTTGGGCGGACTAGCGGGAGCCCCCAATGAGCAGTTCTTC
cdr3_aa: CASSQGGLGGLAGAPNEQFF

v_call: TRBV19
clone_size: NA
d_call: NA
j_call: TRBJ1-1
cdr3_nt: TGTGCCAGTGGGACTAACCAATTCCGGCGAGCTTTCTTT
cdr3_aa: CASGTNQFRRAFF

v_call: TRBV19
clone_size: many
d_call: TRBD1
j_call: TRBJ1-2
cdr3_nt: TGTGCCAGTAGTCCGCGGGGACAGGGGGTAACTAACTATGGCTACACCTTC
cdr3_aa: CASSPRGQGVTNYGYTF

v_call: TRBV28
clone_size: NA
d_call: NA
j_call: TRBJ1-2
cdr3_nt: TGTGCCAGCAGTCGGGATACTAACTATGGCTACACCTTC
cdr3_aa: CASSRDTNYGYTF

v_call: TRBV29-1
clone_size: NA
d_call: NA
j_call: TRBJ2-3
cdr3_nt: TGCAGTCAGAGGGGGTCGGCAGATACGCAGTATTTT
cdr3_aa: CSQRGSADTQYF

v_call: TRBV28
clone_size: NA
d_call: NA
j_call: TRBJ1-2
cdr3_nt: TGTGCCAGCAGCGCCCCCGGACATTATGGCTACACCTTC
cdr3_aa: CASSAPGHYGYTF

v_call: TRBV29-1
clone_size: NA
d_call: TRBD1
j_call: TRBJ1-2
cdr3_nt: TGCAGCGTCGCCGGGACAGGGGTGGTAGGCTATGGCTACACCTTC
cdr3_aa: CSVAGTGVVGYGYTF

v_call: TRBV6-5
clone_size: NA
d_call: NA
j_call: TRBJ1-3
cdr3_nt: TGTGCCAGCACCTCCTGGGAGGACACCATATATTTT
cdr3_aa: CASTSWEDTIYF

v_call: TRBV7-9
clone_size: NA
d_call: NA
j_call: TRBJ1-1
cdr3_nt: TGTGCCAGCAGCTTTCAGGGGAACACTGAAGCTTTCTTT
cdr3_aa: CASSFQGNTEAFF

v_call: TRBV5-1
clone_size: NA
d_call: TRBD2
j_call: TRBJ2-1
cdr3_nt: TGCGCCAGCAGCTTCATAGCGGGAGTGGAGTACAATGAGCAGTTCTTC
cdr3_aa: CASSFIAGVEYNEQFF

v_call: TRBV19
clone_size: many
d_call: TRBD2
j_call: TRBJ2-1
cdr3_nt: TGTGCCAGTAGTTTCCCTAGCGGGGGCCTCTCCTACAATGAGCAGTTCTTC
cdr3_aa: CASSFPSGGLSYNEQFF

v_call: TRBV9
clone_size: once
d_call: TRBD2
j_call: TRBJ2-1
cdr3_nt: TGTGCCAGCAGCGTCGGGACTACCTCACCTCTCCAGTTCTTC
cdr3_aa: CASSVGTTSPLQFF

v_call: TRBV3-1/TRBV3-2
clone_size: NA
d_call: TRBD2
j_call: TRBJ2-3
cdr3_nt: TGTGCCAGCAGCCAACGGGCTAGCGGGAGCACAGATACGCAGTATTTT
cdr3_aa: CASSQRASGSTDTQYF

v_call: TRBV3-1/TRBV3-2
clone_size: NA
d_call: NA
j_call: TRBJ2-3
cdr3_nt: TGTGCCAGCAGCCAAGATGGGTCTAGCGGGACAGGGGCAGATACGCAGTATTTT
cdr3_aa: CASSQDGSSGTGADTQYF

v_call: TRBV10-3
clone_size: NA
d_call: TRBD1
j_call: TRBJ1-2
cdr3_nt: TGTGCCATCAGTGAGCAGTCGGGTGGCGGACAGGGGGGTGGCTACACCTTC
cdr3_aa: CAISEQSGGGQGGGYTF

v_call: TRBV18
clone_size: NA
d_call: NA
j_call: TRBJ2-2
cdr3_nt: TGTGCCAGCTCACCCTGGGGGCGGTCCGGGGAGCTGTTTTTT
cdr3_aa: CASSPWGRSGELFF

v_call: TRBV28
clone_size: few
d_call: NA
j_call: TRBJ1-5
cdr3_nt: TGTGCCAGCAGTTTCCCCGCGGGCAATCAGCCCCAGCATTTT
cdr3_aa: CASSFPAGNQPQHF

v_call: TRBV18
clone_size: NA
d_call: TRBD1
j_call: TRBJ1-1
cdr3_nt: TGTGCCAGCTCACCTTCACAGGGGGCCCTTATGAACACTGAAGCTTTCTTT
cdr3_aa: CASSPSQGALMNTEAFF

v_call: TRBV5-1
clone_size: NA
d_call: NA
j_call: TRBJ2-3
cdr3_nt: TGCGCCAGCTCCGAACTAGCAATGACGACAGATACGCAGTATTTT
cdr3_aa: CASSELAMTTDTQYF

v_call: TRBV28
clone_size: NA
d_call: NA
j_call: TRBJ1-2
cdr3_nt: TGTGCCAGCACCTCAACAGGGGGCTACACCTTC
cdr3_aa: CASTSTGGYTF

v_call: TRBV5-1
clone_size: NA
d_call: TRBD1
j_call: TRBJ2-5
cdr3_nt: TGCGCCAGCAGCTCACAGGGGGCTCGACAGACCCAGTACTTC
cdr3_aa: CASSSQGARQTQYF

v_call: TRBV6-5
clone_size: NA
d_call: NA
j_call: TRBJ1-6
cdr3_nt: TGTGCCAGCAGGATAGACAGGACGCTGGGCTCACCCCTCCACTTT
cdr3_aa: CASRIDRTLGSPLHF

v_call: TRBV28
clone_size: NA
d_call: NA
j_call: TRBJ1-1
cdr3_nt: TGTGCCAGCAGAGCGCCCCCCTCAGCTTTCTTT
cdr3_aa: CASRAPPSAFF